A single T cell receptor beta chain is shown here with its context. Its specificity is unknown. In the same sample, other DNA sequences code for this CDR3. The CDR3 totals 13 residues. Germline CDR1 reads KGHSH; CDR2 reads LQKENI. Trimming pared 3 bases from V and 5 bases from J, leaving 11 bases between. These data come from a study of T cell responses to AZD1222 COVID-19 vaccine. Study-level points and caveats: Donors, mostly white British, included more females; clonal diversity was possibly underestimated. There were repertoire samples only from the period after the peak T cell response.

Sequencing was performed with immunoSEQ multiplex PCR; in TCRdb, only in-frame clones are kept and a portion is missing. The sample records 83,000 or so clones, about 91% being singletons. The chain joins TRBV18 to TRBJ2-7; TRBD1 or TRBD2 may be the D gene (5 bases each). Sequencing was performed on peripheral blood, taken 28 days after the second AZD1222 dose. The clonotype originates from an adult who received the AZD1222 COVID-19 vaccine. CDR3 coding DNA: TGTGCCAGCTCACCGCGCCAGGGAGACGAGCAGTACTTC. Its translation is CASSPRQGDEQYF.